One TCR beta chain is described in this entry. Its antigen is still unknown. The time point was: week 47, end of study. In the vaccine, a single dose held 300 ug of the mutant IDH1 20-mer peptide, along with topical imiquimod. Germline loops: CDR1 LGHNA, CDR2 YNFKEQ. With V trimmed by 3 bases and J by 4 bases, 5 bases remained unmatched. CDR3 length: 15 amino acids. This entry is derived from a study of a mutant IDH1 vaccine in newly diagnosed glioma. The method was immunoSEQ multiplex PCR; TCRdb's version includes in-frame clones alone and lacks a portion of them. This table has approximately 37,000 clones, about 80% appearing once.

The specimen was PBMCs, collected from a glioma patient whose treatment included an IDH1 peptide vaccine. The chain recombines TRBV4-2 with TRBJ1-5; TRBD1 matches 8 bases. The receptor was isolated from a man aged 18-30 years with glioma. Some clones in this sample may be carry-over from other donors' samples. Written as DNA, the CDR3 is TGTGCCAGCAGCCAGAGGACAGGGCTAAATCAGCCCCAGCATTTT. This codes for CASSQRTGLNQPQHF.